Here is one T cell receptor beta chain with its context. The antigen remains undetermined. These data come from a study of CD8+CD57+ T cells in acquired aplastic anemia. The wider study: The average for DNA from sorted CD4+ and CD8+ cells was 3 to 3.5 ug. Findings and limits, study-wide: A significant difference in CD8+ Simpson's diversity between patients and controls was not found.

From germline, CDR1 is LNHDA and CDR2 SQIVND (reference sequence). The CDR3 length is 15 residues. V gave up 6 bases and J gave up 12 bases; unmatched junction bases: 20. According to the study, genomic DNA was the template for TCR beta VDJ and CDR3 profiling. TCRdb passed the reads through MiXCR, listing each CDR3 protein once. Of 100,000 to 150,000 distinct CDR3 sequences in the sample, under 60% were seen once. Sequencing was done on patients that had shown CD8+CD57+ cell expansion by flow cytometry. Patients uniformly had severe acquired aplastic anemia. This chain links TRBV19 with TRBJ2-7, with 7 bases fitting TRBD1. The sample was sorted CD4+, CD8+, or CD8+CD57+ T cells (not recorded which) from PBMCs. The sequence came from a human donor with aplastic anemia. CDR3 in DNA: TGTGCCAGTAGCCCAACAGGGGATTTGGCGTCGGGTAGGTACTTC. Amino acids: CASSPTGDLASGRYF.